A selection of T cell receptor beta chains follows, all from one sample in a study of cytomegalovirus exposure and HLA in healthy donors. Sequenced by immunoSEQ multiplex PCR; TCRdb stores in-frame clones only, minus some. The top ten hold about 2.2% of the sample, which has more than 50,000 clones, about 91% seen once. The source material was PBMCs. The source of these receptors is a woman aged 25 to 45 in good health and CMV-seronegative. Each CDR3 is given without its conserved first and last residue.

v_call	cdr3_aa
TRBV5-3	ARFRPIDREVYEQY
TRBV6-1	ASGGWSSYEQY
TRBV7-2	ASSFGGGAGGTYEQY
TRBV4-2	ASSQRSPLLAGGTDTQY
TRBV6-1	ASSPSEEYNEQF
TRBV30	AWSVRLSGANVLT
TRBV6-5	AARLEVDAGELF
TRBV7-9	ASSSGTSPQTQY
TRBV7-3	ASSLTWEGPNEQF
TRBV19	ASSIGQGFYEQY
TRBV13	ASSSGPTGELF
TRBV6-1	ASSEGQGISYEQY
TRBV9	ASSVGVGLTGNTIY
TRBV27	ASSGGLAGIEF
TRBV4-2	ASSQTAGYQETQY
TRBV18	ASSPRQGDLNTEAF
TRBV27	ASSPSGTTETQY
TRBV4-1	ASSQAEAAGLRDEQF
TRBV27	ASSFAGKRGDTQY
TRBV5-4	ASSLETSTGDKLF
TRBV18	ASSTLGTGGDQPQH
TRBV6-6	ASTPGVTDTQY
TRBV5-1	ASSYDSTNTGELF
TRBV30	AWRDASGSNKQY
TRBV2	ASSVDRGRMEPQH
TRBV28	ASSLAGQDWAYGYT
TRBV19	ASSIYGPRRDTQY
TRBV19	ASNTGTGESGYT
TRBV5-1	ASSLQGPQETQY
TRBV5-1	ASSLEFGTGDHEQF
TRBV2	ASSEAGNEQF
TRBV30	AWSVGTGEHEQY
TRBV29-1	SVEGTGVNEKLF
TRBV18	ASSSGLAGRYEQF
TRBV19	ASSVLDRGNYGYT
TRBV30	AWSLFRDEAF
TRBV5-5	ASSPVTVNTEAF
TRBV10-3	AIQGAGNTEAF
TRBV6-6	ASSYATTGEQF
TRBV6-1	ASSAPGLLVGEQF
TRBV7-2	ASSPRAGETQY
TRBV27	ASSLSGAETQY
TRBV7-2	ASSFNHRFAEAF
TRBV27	ASSLTGQGPTQPQH
TRBV4-3	ASSQDLSAGGVTDTQY
TRBV6-5	ASSYPDRDRTQPQH
TRBV6-6	ASSQHRGAGANVLT
TRBV5-1	ASSQQENPWYEQY
TRBV10-3	AISNDSSGNTIY
TRBV2	ASKRQARSTEAF